This T cell receptor (beta chain) came from a study of PD-1 blockade in classical Hodgkin lymphoma. Study observations and caveats: Complete responders' baseline diversity resembled that of newly diagnosed patients.

Noted time point: cycle 4 day 1 (C4D1), after 6 weeks of nivolumab. All patients experienced relapse after autologous stem cell transplantation, and brentuximab vedotin exposure was variable. A note on this clone: Its antigen remains unknown.

Here immunoSEQ multiplex PCR was the method, and the copy in TCRdb shows in-frame clones only, minus some. The sample records around 40,000 clones, around 80% being singletons. J was trimmed by 5 bases and V by 3 bases; bases with no gene match: 8. CDR1 and CDR2 (germline): LGHNA, YSLEER. The CDR3 loop spans 17 amino acids. Sequencing was performed on peripheral blood mononuclear cells (PBMCs), taken before the fourth cycle of nivolumab. V and J are TRBV4-3 and TRBJ2-1, with TRBD2 matching 12 bases. The source of this sequence is a human donor with classical Hodgkin lymphoma. The chain's CDR3 is CASSHRLTSGGNNEQFF. The CDR3 bases are TGCGCCAGCAGCCATCGTTTAACTAGCGGGGGGAACAATGAGCAGTTCTTC.